A single sample gave rise to the 12 T cell receptor beta chains below, sequenced in a study of OX40 agonist ivuxolimab in advanced cancers. Using immunoSEQ multiplex PCR, the repertoire was profiled, and TCRdb retains in-frame clones only, with some absent. Among about 55,000 clones listed, 86% were seen once. The source material was CD4+ or CD8+ T cells sorted from blood, sampled in a trial of the OX40 agonist ivuxolimab. These receptors were taken from an adult with an advanced solid tumor such as melanoma, head and neck, liver or kidney cancer.

This chain uses TRBV6-1 with TRBJ2-7; D may be TRBD1 (5 bases). CDR3 length: 13 amino acids. From germline, CDR1 is MNHNS and CDR2 SASEGT. The V gene lost 5 bases and the J gene lost 3 bases, with 11 bases spanning the gap. The CDR3 coding sequence is TGTGCCAGCAGTCATGGGGCTTTCTACGAGCAGTACTTC. Its protein is CASSHGAFYEQYF.

The rearrangement uses TRBV7-6 and TRBJ1-1; possible D gene TRBD1, 5 bases. Trimming took off 5 bases at V and 0 bases at J, with 10 bases between the two ends. The CDR3 length is 14 residues. Looked up from germline, CDR1 is SGHVS and CDR2 is FNYEAQ. CDR3 sequence reads: CASSRGAMNTEAFF. The CDR3 DNA reads TGTGCCAGCAGCCGCGGGGCAATGAACACTGAAGCTTTCTTT.

For this clone: The sample holds other DNA sequences that translate to the same CDR3. The chain links TRBV2 to TRBJ1-1; D unresolved. Trimming pared 9 bases from V and 0 bases from J, leaving 20 bases between. CDR1 is SNHLY and CDR2 is FYNNEI in the germline V gene. This CDR3 comprises 16 residues. CDR3 in DNA: TGTGCCAGTAACCTTCTTCGGGTCCGTATGAACACTGAAGCTTTCTTT. Protein: CASNLLRVRMNTEAFF.

The rearrangement uses TRBV6-6 and TRBJ2-7, with a tentative D call TRBD1 (5 bases). V lost 2 bases and J lost 3, with 11 bases in between. The CDR3 runs to 14 residues. CDR1 and CDR2 from the germline V gene are MNHNY and SVGAGI (reference sequence). The CDR3, as DNA: TGTGCCAGCAGTTACGAGTCAGGGTTCTACGAGCAGTACTTC. Residues: CASSYESGFYEQYF.

This chain links TRBV9 with TRBJ2-7; D gene unclear. V lost 2 bases and J lost 5, with 17 bases in between. The CDR3 has 15 amino acids. From germline, CDR1 is SGDLS and CDR2 YYNGEE. CDR3 nucleotides: TGTGCCAGCAGCGTCTGGTCCGGAGTGAGCGACGAGCAGTACTTC. Its protein is CASSVWSGVSDEQYF.

The rearrangement uses TRBV5-1 and TRBJ2-5; D is possibly TRBD1 or TRBD2 (6 bases each). The CDR3 is 16 residues long. V lost 0 bases and J lost 1, with 13 bases in between. In germline, CDR1 is SGHRS, CDR2 YFSETQ. Here the CDR3 reads CASSLEGGGLQETQYF. CDR3 in DNA: TGCGCCAGCAGCTTGGAAGGAGGGGGGCTCCAAGAGACCCAGTACTTC.

The chain couples TRBV7-9 to TRBJ1-5, with TRBD1 matching over 10 bases. Germline V gene sequence: CDR1 SEHNR, CDR2 FQNEAQ (reference sequence). The CDR3 consists of 15 residues. With 6 bases clipped from V and 4 bases from J, the junction kept 6 bases outside the gene matches. Here the CDR3 DNA reads TGTGCCAGCAGTCAAGGACAGGGGGGGAATCAGCCCCAGCATTTT. Amino acid sequence: CASSQGQGGNQPQHF.

This clone was seen only once. The chain has TRBV4-2 and TRBJ2-1; D is perhaps TRBD2 (6 bases). Trimming took off 1 base at V and 8 bases at J, with 12 bases between the two ends. The germline V gene encodes CDR1 LGHNA and CDR2 YNFKEQ. This CDR3 comprises 14 residues. The CDR3 sequence: CASSQGGLTDEQFF. CDR3 DNA: TGTGCCAGCAGCCAAGGGGGACTGACGGATGAGCAGTTCTTC.

This chain joins TRBV7-9 and TRBJ1-2; 10 bases map to TRBD1. Losses at the gene ends were 4 bases for V and 0 bases for J; bases not matched to a gene: 2. The CDR3 runs 15 residues. Per germline, CDR1 SEHNR and CDR2 FQNEAQ (reference sequence). The CDR3 region has the DNA TGTGCCAGCAGCTACGGGACAGGGGCTAACTATGGCTACACCTTC. Protein sequence: CASSYGTGANYGYTF. The full variable domain, with the rest looked up from reference TRBV7-9 and TRBJ1-2, is DTGVSQNPRHKITKRGQNVTFRCDPISEHNRLYWYRQTLGQGPEFLTYFQNEAQLEKSRLLSDRFSAERPKGSFSTLEIQRTEQGDSAMYLCASSYGTGANYGYTFGSGTRLTVV.

This clone was seen just once. The chain links TRBV7-9 to TRBJ1-5; 8 positions match TRBD1. J gave up 6 bases and V 4 bases, and 5 bases lay outside the gene matches. The germline CDR1 and CDR2 sequences are SEHNR and FQNEAQ (reference sequence). The length of the CDR3 is 14 residues. The CDR3 sequence: CASSSDRGGQPQHF. Written as DNA, the CDR3 is TGTGCCAGCAGCTCAGACAGGGGAGGTCAGCCCCAGCATTTT.

The count of this clone is one. In DNA form, the CDR3 reads TGTGCCAGCAGTGAAGAAGTTAAGGGGGGCCCGAGCAAGGTACCCAAAAACATTCAGTACTTC. Amino acid sequence: CASSEEVKGGPSKVPKNIQYF. The genes are TRBV6-1 and TRBJ2-4; either TRBD1 or TRBD2 may supply D (6 bases each). Germline V gene sequence: CDR1 MNHNS, CDR2 SASEGT. The CDR3 length is 21 residues. Trimming pared 1 base from V and 2 bases from J, leaving 27 bases between.

The chain joins TRBV13 to TRBJ2-4; TRBD2 is a possible D gene (6 bases). The V gene lost 5 bases and the J gene lost 2 bases, with 13 bases spanning the gap. CDR1 and CDR2 (germline): PRHDT, FYEKMQ (reference sequence). The CDR3 covers 15 residues. The CDR3, as DNA: TGTGCCAGCAGCCCGCCGGGAGAACCCAAAAACATTCAGTACTTC. Its translation: CASSPPGEPKNIQYF. Based on the CDR3 plus reference TRBV13 and TRBJ2-4, the full variable domain is AAGVIQSPRHLIKEKRETATLKCYPIPRHDTVYWYQQGPGQDPQFLISFYEKMQSDKGSIPDRFSAQQFSDYHSELNMSSLELGDSALYFCASSPPGEPKNIQYFGAGTRLSVL.